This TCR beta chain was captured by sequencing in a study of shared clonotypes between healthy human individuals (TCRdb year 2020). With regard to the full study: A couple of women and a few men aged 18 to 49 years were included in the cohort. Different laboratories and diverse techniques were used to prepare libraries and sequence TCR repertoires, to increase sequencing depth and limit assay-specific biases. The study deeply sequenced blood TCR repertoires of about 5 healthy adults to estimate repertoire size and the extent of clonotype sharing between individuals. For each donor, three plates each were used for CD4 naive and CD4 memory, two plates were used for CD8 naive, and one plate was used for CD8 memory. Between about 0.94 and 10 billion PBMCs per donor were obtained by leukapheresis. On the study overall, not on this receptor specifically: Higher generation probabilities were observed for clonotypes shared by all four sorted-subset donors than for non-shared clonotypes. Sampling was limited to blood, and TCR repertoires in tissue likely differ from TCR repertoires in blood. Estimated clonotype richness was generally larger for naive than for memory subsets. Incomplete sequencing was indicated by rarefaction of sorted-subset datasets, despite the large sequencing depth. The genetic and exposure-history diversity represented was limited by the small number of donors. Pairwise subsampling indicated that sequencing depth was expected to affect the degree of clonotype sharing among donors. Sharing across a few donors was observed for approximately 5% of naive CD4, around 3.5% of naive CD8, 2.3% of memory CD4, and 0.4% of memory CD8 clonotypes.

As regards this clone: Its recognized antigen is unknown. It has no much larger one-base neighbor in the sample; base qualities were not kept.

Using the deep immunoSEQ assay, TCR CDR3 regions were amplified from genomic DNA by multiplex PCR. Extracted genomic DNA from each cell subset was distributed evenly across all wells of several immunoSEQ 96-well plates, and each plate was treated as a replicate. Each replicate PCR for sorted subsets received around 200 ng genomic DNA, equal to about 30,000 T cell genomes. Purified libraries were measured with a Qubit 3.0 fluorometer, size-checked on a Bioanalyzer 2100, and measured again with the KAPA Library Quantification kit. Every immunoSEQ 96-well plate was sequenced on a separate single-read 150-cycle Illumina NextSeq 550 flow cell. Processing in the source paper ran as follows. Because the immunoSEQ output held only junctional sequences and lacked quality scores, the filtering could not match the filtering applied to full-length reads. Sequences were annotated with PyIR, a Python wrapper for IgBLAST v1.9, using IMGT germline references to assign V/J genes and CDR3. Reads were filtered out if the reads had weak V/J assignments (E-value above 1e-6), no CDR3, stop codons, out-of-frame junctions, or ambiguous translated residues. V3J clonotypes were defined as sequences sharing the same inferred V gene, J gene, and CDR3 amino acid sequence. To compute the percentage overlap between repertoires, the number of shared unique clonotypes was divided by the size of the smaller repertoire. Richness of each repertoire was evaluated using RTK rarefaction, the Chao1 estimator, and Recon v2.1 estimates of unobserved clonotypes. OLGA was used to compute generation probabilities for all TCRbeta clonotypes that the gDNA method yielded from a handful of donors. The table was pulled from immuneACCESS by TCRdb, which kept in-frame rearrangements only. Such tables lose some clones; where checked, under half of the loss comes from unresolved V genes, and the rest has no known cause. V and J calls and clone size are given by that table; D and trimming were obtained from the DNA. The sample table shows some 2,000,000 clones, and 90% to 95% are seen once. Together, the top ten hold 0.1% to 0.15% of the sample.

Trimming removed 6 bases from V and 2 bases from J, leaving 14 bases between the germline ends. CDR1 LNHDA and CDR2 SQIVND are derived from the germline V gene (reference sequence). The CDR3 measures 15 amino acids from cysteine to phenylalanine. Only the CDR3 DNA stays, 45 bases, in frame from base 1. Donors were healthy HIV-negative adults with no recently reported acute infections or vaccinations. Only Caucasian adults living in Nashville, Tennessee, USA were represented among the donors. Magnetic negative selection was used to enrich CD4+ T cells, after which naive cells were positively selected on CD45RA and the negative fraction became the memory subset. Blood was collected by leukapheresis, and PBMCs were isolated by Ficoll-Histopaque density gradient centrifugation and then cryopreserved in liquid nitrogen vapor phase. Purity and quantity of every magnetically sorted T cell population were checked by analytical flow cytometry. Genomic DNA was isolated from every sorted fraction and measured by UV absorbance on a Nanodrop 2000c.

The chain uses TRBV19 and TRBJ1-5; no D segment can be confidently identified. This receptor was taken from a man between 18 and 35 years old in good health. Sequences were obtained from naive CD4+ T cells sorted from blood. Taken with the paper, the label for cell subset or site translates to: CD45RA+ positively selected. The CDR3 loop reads CASRPLGEGNQPQHF. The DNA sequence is TGTGCCAGTAGACCTCTTGGTGAGGGCAATCAGCCCCAGCATTTT.